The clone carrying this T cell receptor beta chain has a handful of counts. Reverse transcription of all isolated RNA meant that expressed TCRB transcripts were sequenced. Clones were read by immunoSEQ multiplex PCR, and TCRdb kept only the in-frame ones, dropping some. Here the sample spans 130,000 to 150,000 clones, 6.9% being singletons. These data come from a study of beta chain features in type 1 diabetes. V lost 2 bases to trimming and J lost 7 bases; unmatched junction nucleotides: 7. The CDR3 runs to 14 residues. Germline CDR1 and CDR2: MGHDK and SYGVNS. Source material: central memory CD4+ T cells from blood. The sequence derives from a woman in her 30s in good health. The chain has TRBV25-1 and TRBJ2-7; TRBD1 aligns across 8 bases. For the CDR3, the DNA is TGTGCCAGCAGTGAAACGGACAGGGTTTGGGAGCAGTACTTC. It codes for CASSETDRVWEQYF.